Shown below are 2 T cell receptor beta chains from a single sample sequenced in a study of OX40 agonist ivuxolimab in advanced cancers. Some clones are missing from TCRdb's copy, which holds only in-frame ones; the method was immunoSEQ multiplex PCR. Here the sample spans around 60,000 clones, 80% to 90% being singletons. Material: CD4+ or CD8+ T cells sorted from blood, obtained in a trial of the OX40 agonist ivuxolimab. The receptor set was obtained from an adult with an advanced solid tumor such as melanoma, head and neck, liver or kidney cancer.

The chain is built from TRBV2 and TRBJ1-5; D is unresolved. V was trimmed by 5 bases and J by 2 bases, leaving 10 bases between them. CDR3 length equals 14 residues. The germline V gene has CDR1 SNHLY and CDR2 FYNNEI. CDR3 in amino acids: CASSNSGGNQPQHF. As DNA, the CDR3 is TGTGCCAGCAGTAATTCCGGGGGCAATCAGCCCCAGCATTTT.

This chain uses TRBV6-6 with TRBJ1-1; 7 bases are a match to TRBD1. Germline V gene sequence: CDR1 MNHNY, CDR2 SVGAGI (reference sequence). V was pared by 5 bases and J by 5 bases, with 8 bases of the junction left unmatched. There are 14 residues in the CDR3. The CDR3 bases are TGTGCCAGCAGTCAAGGGGACAGCTCTACTGAAGCTTTCTTT. The encoded protein is CASSQGDSSTEAFF.